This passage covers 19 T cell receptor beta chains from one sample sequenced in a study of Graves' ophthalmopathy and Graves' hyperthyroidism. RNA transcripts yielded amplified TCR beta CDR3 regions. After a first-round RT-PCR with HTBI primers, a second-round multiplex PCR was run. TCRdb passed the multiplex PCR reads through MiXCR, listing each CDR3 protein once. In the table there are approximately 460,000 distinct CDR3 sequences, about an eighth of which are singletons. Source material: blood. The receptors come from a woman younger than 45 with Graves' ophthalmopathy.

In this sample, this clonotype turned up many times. CDR3 coding DNA: TGTGCCACCAGCAGAGCGACAGGCTACGGGGCCAACGTCCTGACTTTC. Encoded protein: CATSRATGYGANVLTF. This chain uses TRBV15 with TRBJ2-6, with a tentative D call TRBD1 (6 bases). Between the trimmed V and J ends, which lost 1 base and 4 bases, there was a span of 11 bases. CDR3 length: 16 amino acids. The germline CDR1 and CDR2 sequences are LNHNV and YYDKDF (reference sequence).

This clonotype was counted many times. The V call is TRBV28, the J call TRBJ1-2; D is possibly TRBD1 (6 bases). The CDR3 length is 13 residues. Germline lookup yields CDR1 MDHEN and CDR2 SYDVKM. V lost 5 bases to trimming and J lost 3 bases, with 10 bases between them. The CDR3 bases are TGTGCCAGCAGTGGGGGGCTTTACTATGGCTACACCTTC. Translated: CASSGGLYYGYTF.

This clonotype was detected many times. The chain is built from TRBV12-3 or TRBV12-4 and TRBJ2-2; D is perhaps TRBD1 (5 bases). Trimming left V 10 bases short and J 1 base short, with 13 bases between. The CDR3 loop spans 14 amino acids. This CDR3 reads CATPQGQNTGELFF. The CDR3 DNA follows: TGTGCCACCCCGCAGGGCCAGAACACCGGGGAGCTGTTTTTT.

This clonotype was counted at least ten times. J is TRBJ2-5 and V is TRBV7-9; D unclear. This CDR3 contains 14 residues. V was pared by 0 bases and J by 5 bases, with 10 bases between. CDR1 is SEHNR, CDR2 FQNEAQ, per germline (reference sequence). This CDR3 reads CASSLAAVLETQYF. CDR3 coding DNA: TGTGCCAGCAGCTTAGCGGCGGTACTGGAGACCCAGTACTTC.

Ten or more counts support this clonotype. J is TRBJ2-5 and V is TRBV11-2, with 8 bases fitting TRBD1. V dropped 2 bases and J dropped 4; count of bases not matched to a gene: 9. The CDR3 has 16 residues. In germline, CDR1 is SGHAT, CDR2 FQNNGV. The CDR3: CASSLNQGANRETQYF. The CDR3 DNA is TGTGCCAGCAGCTTAAACCAGGGGGCGAATAGAGAGACCCAGTACTTC.

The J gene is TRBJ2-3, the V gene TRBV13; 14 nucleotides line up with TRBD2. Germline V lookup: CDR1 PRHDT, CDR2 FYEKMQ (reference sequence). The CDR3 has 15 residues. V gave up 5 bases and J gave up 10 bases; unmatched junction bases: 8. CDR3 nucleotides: TGTGCCAGCAGCACGACTAGCGGGGGGGCCGCGGCGCAGTATTTT. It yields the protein CASSTTSGGAAAQYF.

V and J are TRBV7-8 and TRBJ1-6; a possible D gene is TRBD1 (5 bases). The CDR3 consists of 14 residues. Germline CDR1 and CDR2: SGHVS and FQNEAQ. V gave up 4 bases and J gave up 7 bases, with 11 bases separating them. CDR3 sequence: CASSSQGGNSPLHF. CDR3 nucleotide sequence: TGTGCCAGCAGCTCCCAGGGCGGGAATTCACCCCTCCACTTT. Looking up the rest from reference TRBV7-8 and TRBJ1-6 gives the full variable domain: GAGVSQSPRYKVAKRGQDVALRCDPISGHVSLFWYQQALGQGPEFLTYFQNEAQLDKSGLPSDRFFAERPEGSVSTLKIQRTQQEDSAVYLCASSSQGGNSPLHFGNGTRLTVT.

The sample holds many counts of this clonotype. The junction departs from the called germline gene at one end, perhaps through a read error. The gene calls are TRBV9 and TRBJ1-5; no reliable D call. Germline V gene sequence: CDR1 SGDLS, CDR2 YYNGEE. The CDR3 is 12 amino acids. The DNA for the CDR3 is TGTACCAGCAGCTCTACAAATCAGCCCCAGCATTTT. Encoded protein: CTSSSTNQPQHF.

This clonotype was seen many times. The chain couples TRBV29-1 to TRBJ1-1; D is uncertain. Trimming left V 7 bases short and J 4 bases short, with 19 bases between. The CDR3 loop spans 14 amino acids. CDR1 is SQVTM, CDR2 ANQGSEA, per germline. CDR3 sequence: CSARAKTAGTEAFF. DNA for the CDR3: TGCAGCGCTCGGGCCAAGACCGCGGGCACTGAAGCTTTCTTT.

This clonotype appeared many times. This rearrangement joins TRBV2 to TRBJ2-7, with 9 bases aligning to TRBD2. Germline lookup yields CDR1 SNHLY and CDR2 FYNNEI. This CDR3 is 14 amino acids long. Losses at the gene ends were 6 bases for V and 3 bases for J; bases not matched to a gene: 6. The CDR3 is CASRARSGGYEQYF. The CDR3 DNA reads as TGTGCCAGCAGGGCCCGTAGCGGGGGCTACGAGCAGTACTTC.

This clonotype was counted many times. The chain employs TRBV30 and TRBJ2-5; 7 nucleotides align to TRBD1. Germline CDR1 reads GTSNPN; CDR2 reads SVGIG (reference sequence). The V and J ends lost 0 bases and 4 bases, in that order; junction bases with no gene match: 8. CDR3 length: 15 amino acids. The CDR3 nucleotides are TGTGCCTGGAGTGTAGTTAGGGGGCTCGGAGAGACCCAGTACTTC. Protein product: CAWSVVRGLGETQYF.

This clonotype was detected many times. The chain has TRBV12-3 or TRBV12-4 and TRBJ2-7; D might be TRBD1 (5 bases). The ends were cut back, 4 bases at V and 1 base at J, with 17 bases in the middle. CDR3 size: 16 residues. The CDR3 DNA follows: TGTGCCAGCAGTTCCCCTCATTTCACAGGTTCCTACGAGCAGTACTTC. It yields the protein CASSSPHFTGSYEQYF.

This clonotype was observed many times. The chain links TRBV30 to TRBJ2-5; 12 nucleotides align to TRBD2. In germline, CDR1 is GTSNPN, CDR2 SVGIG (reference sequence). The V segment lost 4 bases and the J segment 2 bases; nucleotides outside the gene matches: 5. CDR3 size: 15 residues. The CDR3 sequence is CAWTGTSGQQETQYF. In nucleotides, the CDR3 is TGTGCCTGGACGGGGACTAGCGGGCAACAAGAGACCCAGTACTTC.

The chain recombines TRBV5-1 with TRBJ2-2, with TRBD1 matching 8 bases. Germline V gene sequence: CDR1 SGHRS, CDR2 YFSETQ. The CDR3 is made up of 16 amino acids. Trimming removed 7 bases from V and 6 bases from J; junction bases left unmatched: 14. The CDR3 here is CASRPLTGAGPGELFF. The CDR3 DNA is TGCGCCAGCCGCCCGTTGACAGGGGCCGGGCCCGGGGAGCTGTTTTTT.

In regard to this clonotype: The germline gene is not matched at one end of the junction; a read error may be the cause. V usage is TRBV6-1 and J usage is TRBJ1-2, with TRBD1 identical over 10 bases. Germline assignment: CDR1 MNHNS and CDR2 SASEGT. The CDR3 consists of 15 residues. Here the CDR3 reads CASSPGTGEYYSYTF. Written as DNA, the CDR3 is TGTGCCAGCAGCCCCGGGACAGGGGAATACTATAGCTACACCTTC.

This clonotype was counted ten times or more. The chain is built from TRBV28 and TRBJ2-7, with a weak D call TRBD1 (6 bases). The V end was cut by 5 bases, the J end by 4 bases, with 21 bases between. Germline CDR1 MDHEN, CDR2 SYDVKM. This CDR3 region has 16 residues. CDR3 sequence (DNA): TGTGCCAGCAGTCCCGTTTTTGTAGGGGGAATATACGAGCAGTACTTC. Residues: CASSPVFVGGIYEQYF. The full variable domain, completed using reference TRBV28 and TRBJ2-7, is DVKVTQSSRYLVKRTGEKVFLECVQDMDHENMFWYRQDPGLGLRLIYFSYDVKMKEKGDIPEGYSVSREKKERFSLILESASTNQTSMYLCASSPVFVGGIYEQYFGPGTRLTVT.

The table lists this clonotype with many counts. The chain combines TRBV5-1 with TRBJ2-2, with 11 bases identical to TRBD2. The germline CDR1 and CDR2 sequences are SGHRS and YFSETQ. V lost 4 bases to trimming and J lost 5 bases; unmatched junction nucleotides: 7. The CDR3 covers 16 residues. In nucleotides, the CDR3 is TGCGCCAGCAGCCGTTCCGGGACTAGCGGTACCGGGGAGCTGTTTTTT. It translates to CASSRSGTSGTGELFF.

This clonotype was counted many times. CDR3 protein: CSNTSGTAEGNYEQYF. The CDR3 DNA follows: TGCAGCAATACTTCCGGGACAGCCGAAGGAAACTACGAGCAGTACTTC. The rearrangement links TRBV20-1 to TRBJ2-7, with 7 positions matching TRBD1. Germline-derived CDR1 and CDR2 are DFQATT and SNEGSKA (reference sequence). The CDR3 is 16 residues long.

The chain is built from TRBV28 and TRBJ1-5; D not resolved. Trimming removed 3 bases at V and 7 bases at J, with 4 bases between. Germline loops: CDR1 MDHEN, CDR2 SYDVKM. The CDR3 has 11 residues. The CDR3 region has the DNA TGTGCCAGCAGTTTTCACCAGCCCCAGCATTTT. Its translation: CASSFHQPQHF. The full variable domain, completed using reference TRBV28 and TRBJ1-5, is DVKVTQSSRYLVKRTGEKVFLECVQDMDHENMFWYRQDPGLGLRLIYFSYDVKMKEKGDIPEGYSVSREKKERFSLILESASTNQTSMYLCASSFHQPQHFGDGTRLSIL.